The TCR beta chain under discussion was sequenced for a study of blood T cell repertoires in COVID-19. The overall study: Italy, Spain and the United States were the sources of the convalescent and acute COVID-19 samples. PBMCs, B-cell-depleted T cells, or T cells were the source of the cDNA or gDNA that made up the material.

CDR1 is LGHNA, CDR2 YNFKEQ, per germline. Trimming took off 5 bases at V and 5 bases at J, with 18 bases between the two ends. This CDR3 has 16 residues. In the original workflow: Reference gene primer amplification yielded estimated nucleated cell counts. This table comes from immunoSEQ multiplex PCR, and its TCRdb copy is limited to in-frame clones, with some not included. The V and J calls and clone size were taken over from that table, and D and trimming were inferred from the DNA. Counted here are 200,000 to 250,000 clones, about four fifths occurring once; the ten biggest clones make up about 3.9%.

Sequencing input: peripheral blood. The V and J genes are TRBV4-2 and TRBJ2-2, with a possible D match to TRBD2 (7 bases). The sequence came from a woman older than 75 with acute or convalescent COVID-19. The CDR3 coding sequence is TGTGCCAGCAGCGTTTCCAGGGGAGGGGGAACCGGGGAGCTGTTTTTT. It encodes CASSVSRGGGTGELFF.